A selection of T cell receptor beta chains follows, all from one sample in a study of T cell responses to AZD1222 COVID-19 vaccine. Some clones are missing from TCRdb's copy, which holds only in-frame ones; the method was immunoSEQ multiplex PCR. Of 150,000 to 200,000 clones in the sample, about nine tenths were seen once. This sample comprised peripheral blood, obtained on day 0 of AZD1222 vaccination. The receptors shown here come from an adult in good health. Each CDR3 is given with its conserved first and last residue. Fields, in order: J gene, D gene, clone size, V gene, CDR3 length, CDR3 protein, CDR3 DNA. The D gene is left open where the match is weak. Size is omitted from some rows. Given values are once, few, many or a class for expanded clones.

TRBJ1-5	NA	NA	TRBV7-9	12	CASSFDHQPQHF	TGTGCCAGCAGCTTCGACCATCAGCCCCAGCATTTT
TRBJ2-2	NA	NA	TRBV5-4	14	CASSLGTNTGELFF	TGTGCCAGCAGCTTGGGGACGAACACCGGGGAGCTGTTTTTT
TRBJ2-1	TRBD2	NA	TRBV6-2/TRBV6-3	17	CASSYIPSGGARNEQFF	TGTGCCAGCAGTTACATCCCTAGCGGGGGGGCCAGGAATGAGCAGTTCTTC
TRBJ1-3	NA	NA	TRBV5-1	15	CASSPEGPPGNTIYF	TGCGCCAGCAGCCCTGAGGGACCCCCTGGAAACACCATATATTTT
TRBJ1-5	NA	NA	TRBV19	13	CASSQNSNQPQHF	TGTGCCAGTAGCCAAAATAGCAATCAGCCCCAGCATTTT
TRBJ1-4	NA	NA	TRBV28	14	CASSVRQGKEKLFF	TGTGCCAGCAGTGTTCGGCAGGGGAAGGAAAAACTGTTTTTT
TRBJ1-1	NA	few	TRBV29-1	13	CSVRSLGYTEAFF	TGCAGCGTGAGGAGTCTTGGGTACACTGAAGCTTTCTTT
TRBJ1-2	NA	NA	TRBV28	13	CASSRTSNYGYTF	TGTGCCAGCAGTCGCACGTCTAACTATGGCTACACCTTC
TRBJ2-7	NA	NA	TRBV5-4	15	CASSVLGVLSDEQYF	TGTGCCAGCAGCGTATTAGGGGTTCTATCCGACGAGCAGTACTTC
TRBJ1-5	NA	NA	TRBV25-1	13	CASSGDWGQPQHF	TGTGCCAGCAGTGGGGATTGGGGCCAGCCCCAGCATTTT
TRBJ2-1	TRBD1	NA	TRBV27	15	CASSPLGTGHNEQFF	TGTGCCAGCAGTCCACTCGGGACAGGACACAATGAGCAGTTCTTC
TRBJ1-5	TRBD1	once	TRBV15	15	CATNPDRDYGQPQHF	TGTGCCACCAACCCGGACAGGGATTACGGTCAGCCCCAGCATTTT
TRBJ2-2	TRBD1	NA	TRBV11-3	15	CASSLGQGYTGELFF	TGTGCCAGCAGCTTAGGACAGGGGTACACCGGGGAGCTGTTTTTT
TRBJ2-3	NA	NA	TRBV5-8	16	CASSLSEVFKTDTQYF	TGTGCCAGCAGCTTGTCGGAGGTTTTTAAAACAGATACGCAGTATTTT